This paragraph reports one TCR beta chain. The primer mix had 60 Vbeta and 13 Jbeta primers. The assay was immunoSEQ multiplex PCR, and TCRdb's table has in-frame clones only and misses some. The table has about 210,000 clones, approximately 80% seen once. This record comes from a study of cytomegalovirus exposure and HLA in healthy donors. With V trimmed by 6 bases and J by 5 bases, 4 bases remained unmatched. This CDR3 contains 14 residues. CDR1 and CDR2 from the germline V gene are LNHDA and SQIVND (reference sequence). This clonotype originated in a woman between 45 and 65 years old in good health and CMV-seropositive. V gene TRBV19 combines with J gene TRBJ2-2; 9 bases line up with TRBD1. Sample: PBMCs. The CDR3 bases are TGTGCCAGTAGGGACAGGGGAGGAACCGGGGAGCTGTTTTTT. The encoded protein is CASRDRGGTGELFF.